This is a list of T cell receptor beta chains from one sample in a study of PD-1 blockade in classical Hodgkin lymphoma. The assay was immunoSEQ multiplex PCR, and TCRdb's table has in-frame clones only and misses some. The data contain approximately 100,000 clones, around nine tenths of them singletons. This specimen was peripheral blood mononuclear cells (PBMCs), taken before the second cycle of nivolumab. The receptors shown here come from a human donor with classical Hodgkin lymphoma. Both conserved end residues are part of each CDR3. The D gene is left open where the match is weak. Rows give clone size only sometimes, using once, few, many, or a class for an expanded clone.

j_gene	abundance	v_gene	d_gene	CDR3aa	CDR3nt
TRBJ1-1	.	TRBV10-3	.	CAISLGGKNTEAFF	TGTGCCATCAGTTTGGGGGGTAAGAACACTGAAGCTTTCTTT
TRBJ1-5	.	TRBV7-9	TRBD1	CASEGAGQPQHF	TGTGCCAGCGAGGGGGCGGGGCAGCCCCAGCATTTT
TRBJ2-5	.	TRBV13	.	CASSFSKGYQETQYF	TGTGCCAGCAGCTTCAGCAAGGGTTATCAAGAGACCCAGTACTTC
TRBJ1-2	.	TRBV5-6	.	CASSPLGLSITF	TGTGCCAGCAGCCCTCTCGGCCTATCGATCACCTTC
TRBJ1-5	.	TRBV6-1	.	CASSEQNNQPQHF	TGTGCCAGCAGTGAACAGAACAATCAGCCCCAGCATTTT
TRBJ1-4	.	TRBV5-5	TRBD1	CASSKRQGTNEKLFF	TGTGCCAGCAGCAAGAGACAGGGAACTAATGAAAAACTGTTTTTT
TRBJ2-1	.	TRBV12-5	TRBD1	CASGLVLTGDYNEQFF	TGTGCTAGTGGTTTGGTACTGACAGGGGACTACAATGAGCAGTTCTTC
TRBJ1-2	.	TRBV7-9	TRBD1	CASEFGDRGGYTF	TGTGCCAGCGAATTCGGGGACAGGGGGGGCTACACCTTC
TRBJ2-1	.	TRBV19	.	CASSIPPINEQFF	TGTGCCAGTAGTATCCCCCCCATAAATGAGCAGTTCTTC
TRBJ2-1	.	TRBV15	TRBD2	CATSRSGLAGRNEQFF	TGTGCCACCAGCAGATCGGGACTAGCGGGTAGGAATGAGCAGTTCTTC
TRBJ1-1	.	TRBV5-1	TRBD1	CASSLLSDRDAEAFF	TGCGCCAGCAGCCTTCTATCGGACAGGGACGCTGAAGCTTTCTTT
TRBJ1-1	few	TRBV5-1	TRBD1	CASSPRTGKITEAFF	TGCGCCAGCAGCCCACGGACAGGGAAAATCACTGAAGCTTTCTTT
TRBJ2-7	.	TRBV9	TRBD1	CASSLGQGSYEQYF	TGTGCCAGCAGCTTAGGACAGGGGTCCTACGAGCAGTACTTC
TRBJ2-7	.	TRBV6-5	.	CASCTSFSYEQYF	TGTGCCAGCTGTACTAGCTTCTCCTACGAGCAGTACTTC
TRBJ1-1	.	TRBV18	.	CASSQRAPNTEAFF	TGTGCCAGCTCACAGAGGGCACCAAACACTGAAGCTTTCTTT
TRBJ1-4	.	TRBV9	.	CASSVVGPGEKLFF	TGTGCCAGCAGCGTAGTGGGCCCAGGGGAAAAACTGTTTTTT
TRBJ1-1	.	TRBV5-6	.	CASSPSVNTEAFF	TGTGCCAGCAGCCCTTCAGTGAACACTGAAGCTTTCTTT
TRBJ1-5	once	TRBV18	.	CASSPTSDLGPQHF	TGTGCCAGCTCACCAACTTCGGATTTGGGGCCCCAGCATTTT
TRBJ1-1	.	TRBV2	.	CASSPSRGGDTEAFF	TGTGCCAGCAGCCCCAGTCGGGGAGGGGACACTGAAGCTTTCTTT
TRBJ1-1	.	TRBV19	TRBD1	CASSRDSPASTEAFF	TGTGCCAGTAGCCGGGACAGCCCCGCTTCCACTGAAGCTTTCTTT
TRBJ2-7	.	TRBV10-3	.	CAISVAGISGEQYF	TGTGCCATCAGTGTTGCAGGGATCTCGGGAGAGCAGTACTTC
TRBJ2-7	.	TRBV7-2	.	CASSPTAGTLYEQYF	TGTGCCAGCAGCCCGACTGCGGGAACCTTATACGAGCAGTACTTC
TRBJ2-7	.	TRBV19	.	CASSIQTFDEQYF	TGTGCCAGTAGTATACAGACTTTCGACGAGCAGTACTTC
TRBJ1-1	.	TRBV29-1	.	CSSTRAGDTEAFF	TGCAGCTCAACACGGGCTGGGGACACTGAAGCTTTCTTT
TRBJ1-1	.	TRBV4-3	TRBD1	CASSHTGGGNTEAFF	TGCGCCAGCAGCCACACAGGGGGCGGGAACACTGAAGCTTTCTTT
TRBJ1-2	.	TRBV14	.	CASSPLRGGGYTF	TGTGCCAGCAGCCCCCTACGGGGCGGGGGCTACACCTTC
TRBJ1-6	few	TRBV28	TRBD1	CASTGTGVLYNSPLHF	TGTGCCAGCACCGGGACAGGGGTACTTTATAATTCACCCCTCCACTTT
TRBJ2-5	.	TRBV10-1	TRBD1	CASSEDRVDETQYF	TGCGCCAGCAGTGAGGACAGGGTGGACGAGACCCAGTACTTC
TRBJ2-7	.	TRBV6-6	.	CASSPEGYEQYF	TGTGCCAGCTCCCCCGAAGGCTACGAGCAGTACTTC
TRBJ2-1	.	TRBV6-4	TRBD1	CASSWDRGVNEQFF	TGTGCCAGCAGTTGGGACAGGGGAGTCAATGAGCAGTTCTTC
TRBJ1-1	.	TRBV27	.	CASSLGLPGLNTEAFF	TGTGCCAGCAGTTTAGGTCTGCCAGGGCTAAACACTGAAGCTTTCTTT
TRBJ1-2	.	TRBV7-6	.	CASSPGGNSASGYTF	TGTGCCAGCAGCCCGGGGGGAAATTCGGCGAGTGGCTACACCTTC
TRBJ2-1	.	TRBV29-1	TRBD1	CSVGTGGSHEQFF	TGCAGCGTTGGGACAGGGGGCTCCCATGAGCAGTTCTTC
TRBJ2-1	.	TRBV7-9	.	CASSLGGRAATYNEQFF	TGTGCCAGCAGCTTAGGAGGCCGGGCAGCTACCTACAATGAGCAGTTCTTC
TRBJ2-3	.	TRBV11-2	TRBD2	CASRSSGGVWVSQYF	TGTGCCAGCCGCTCTAGCGGGGGGGTGTGGGTGTCGCAGTATTTT
TRBJ2-7	.	TRBV5-6	TRBD1	CASSSWTPDRGPHEQYF	TGTGCCAGCAGCTCATGGACCCCTGACAGGGGGCCCCACGAGCAGTACTTC
TRBJ1-5	.	TRBV18	.	CASSPQADQPQHF	TGTGCCAGCTCACCGCAAGCAGATCAGCCCCAGCATTTT
TRBJ1-5	.	TRBV11-2	.	CASSAGWSNQPQHF	TGTGCCAGCAGTGCAGGGTGGAGCAATCAGCCCCAGCATTTT
TRBJ2-7	.	TRBV18	.	CASSTLPGSHEQYF	TGTGCCAGCTCAACTTTACCGGGTTCCCACGAGCAGTACTTC
TRBJ1-4	.	TRBV27	.	CAIKHRRNEKLFF	TGTGCCATTAAACACAGGCGTAATGAAAAACTGTTTTTT
TRBJ1-3	.	TRBV7-2	.	CASSLEAGSRSGNTIYF	TGTGCCAGCAGCTTAGAAGCGGGCAGCCGCTCTGGAAACACCATATATTTT
TRBJ1-1	.	TRBV18	.	CASSPFREKKGDTEAFF	TGTGCCAGCTCACCCTTCCGGGAAAAAAAGGGGGACACTGAAGCTTTCTTT
TRBJ1-5	.	TRBV30	.	CAWSVSRLDSNQPQHF	TGTGCCTGGAGTGTAAGCAGACTCGATAGCAATCAGCCCCAGCATTTT
TRBJ2-1	.	TRBV6-1	TRBD2	CATLLAGVSSVFF	TGTGCCACGCTACTAGCGGGGGTCTCGTCGGTGTTCTTC
TRBJ2-3	.	TRBV2	.	CASSEFRGTDTQYF	TGTGCCAGCAGTGAATTTAGGGGTACAGATACGCAGTATTTT
TRBJ1-2	.	TRBV4-3	.	CASSLRHTNYGYTF	TGCGCCAGTAGCCTGAGGCATACTAACTATGGCTACACCTTC
TRBJ2-7	once	TRBV6-1	TRBD1	CASNDRAYEQYF	TGTGCCAGCAACGACAGGGCCTACGAGCAGTACTTC
TRBJ2-5	once	TRBV6-1	.	CASSDGLWTQYF	TGTGCCAGCAGTGACGGACTGTGGACCCAGTACTTC
TRBJ2-2	.	TRBV7-8	TRBD2	CASSFSGGWTGELFF	TGTGCCAGCAGCTTCTCGGGGGGTTGGACCGGGGAGCTGTTTTTT
TRBJ2-5	.	TRBV23-1	TRBD2	CASSQSGGVQETQYF	TGCGCCAGCAGTCAAAGCGGGGGGGTGCAAGAGACCCAGTACTTC